The 24 T cell receptor beta chains in this list originate from one sample, sequenced in a study of cytomegalovirus exposure and HLA in healthy donors. PCR amplification relied on 60 Vbeta primers (plus 13 Jbeta primers). Libraries were prepared by immunoSEQ multiplex PCR; TCRdb keeps only in-frame clonotypes and omits some of them. The repertoire holds around 140,000 clones, with approximately 71% as singletons. Material: PBMCs. All receptors derive from a woman in her sixties or seventies in good health and CMV-seronegative.

V usage is TRBV5-4 and J usage is TRBJ2-1; 12 nucleotides agree with TRBD2. The V segment lost 0 bases and the J segment 4 bases; nucleotides outside the gene matches: 5. The germline V gene encodes CDR1 SGHNT and CDR2 YYREEE (reference sequence). This CDR3 region has 17 residues. CDR3 residues: CASSLGQGLAGYNEQFF. The CDR3 region has the DNA TGTGCCAGCAGCTTGGGCCAGGGACTAGCGGGTTACAATGAGCAGTTCTTC.

This chain links TRBV7-3 with TRBJ2-3, with 8 bases identical to TRBD2. CDR1 SGHTA and CDR2 FQGTGA come from the germline V gene. J was trimmed by 3 bases and V by 4 bases; bases with no gene match: 6. CDR3 size: 15 residues. CDR3 DNA: TGTGCCAGCAGCTCCAGCGGGAGCGGGACAGATACGCAGTATTTT. This gives the protein CASSSSGSGTDTQYF.

This clone occurred a few times. The rearrangement links TRBV5-1 to TRBJ1-6; no reliable D call. The CDR3 runs to 13 residues. Trimming removed 4 bases at V and 5 bases at J, with 7 bases between. Germline V gene data show CDR1 as SGHRS and CDR2 as YFSETQ. The CDR3 coding sequence is TGCGCCAGCAGCCCGCTAGATAATTCACCCCTCCACTTT. Translating gives CASSPLDNSPLHF.

V usage is TRBV7-3 and J usage is TRBJ1-3; D might be TRBD1 (5 bases). Trimming left V 0 bases short and J 2 bases short, with 11 bases between. This CDR3 is 16 amino acids long. Germline-derived CDR1 and CDR2 are SGHTA and FQGTGA. The CDR3 DNA sequence: TGTGCCAGCAGCTTAACCGCCCCAGGGACTGGAAACACCATATATTTT. Its translation is CASSLTAPGTGNTIYF.

The chain joins TRBV7-9 to TRBJ2-1; no reliable D call. V lost 5 bases and J 0 bases, leaving 14 bases between the germline ends. The germline V gene has CDR1 SEHNR and CDR2 FQNEAQ (reference sequence). The CDR3 is made up of 16 amino acids. For the CDR3, the DNA is TGTGCCAGCAGCGACCGGAGAGGTAGCTCCTACAATGAGCAGTTCTTC. Encoded protein: CASSDRRGSSYNEQFF.

This rearrangement joins TRBV11-2 to TRBJ2-1; 8 bases align to TRBD1. Germline CDR1 SGHAT, CDR2 FQNNGV. There are 15 residues in the CDR3. J gave up 4 bases and V 3 bases, and 5 bases lay outside the gene matches. DNA of the CDR3: TGTGCCAGCAGCTTCCGGGACAGGAAATACAATGAGCAGTTCTTC. Translated: CASSFRDRKYNEQFF.

This chain links TRBV19 with TRBJ2-3; tentatively, D is TRBD2 (6 bases). The CDR3 contains 15 residues. Germline V lookup: CDR1 LNHDA, CDR2 SQIVND (reference sequence). V shed 1 base and J shed 1 base, with 9 bases lying between them. Here the CDR3 DNA reads TGTGCCAGTAGTATAGGACTAGGCGGCACAGATACGCAGTATTTT. This encodes CASSIGLGGTDTQYF.

The chain couples TRBV7-3 to TRBJ2-2, with 9 bases lining up with TRBD2. The V and J ends lost 1 base and 5 bases, in that order; junction bases with no gene match: 5. Germline lookup yields CDR1 SGHTA and CDR2 FQGTGA. This CDR3 has 16 amino acids. CDR3 in DNA: TGTGCCAGCAGCTTAAGTCCTAGCGGGACTACCGGGGAGCTGTTTTTT. Its protein product is CASSLSPSGTTGELFF. The variable domain in full, with the rest retrieved from reference TRBV7-3 and TRBJ2-2, is GAGVSQTPSNKVTEKGKYVELRCDPISGHTALYWYRQSLGQGPEFLIYFQGTGAADDSGLPNDRFFAVRPEGSVSTLKIQRTERGDSAVYLCASSLSPSGTTGELFFGEGSRLTVL.

The chain has TRBV5-4 and TRBJ2-7; a possible D gene is TRBD1 (5 bases). The CDR3 is 13 amino acids. Looked up from germline, CDR1 is SGHNT and CDR2 is YYREEE (reference sequence). V was trimmed by 6 bases and J by 2 bases, leaving 12 bases between them. DNA for the CDR3: TGTGCCAGCACCTATAGGGGCACCTACGAGCAGTACTTC. Protein: CASTYRGTYEQYF.

V usage is TRBV7-3 and J usage is TRBJ2-3; TRBD2 aligns across 11 bases. Germline V CDR1 and CDR2: SGHTA, FQGTGA. Trimming removed 5 bases from V and 1 base from J; junction bases left unmatched: 11. CDR3 length equals 18 residues. Here the CDR3 reads CASSTGSRLAGRTDTQYF. As DNA, the CDR3 is TGTGCCAGCAGCACCGGATCAAGACTAGCGGGGCGCACAGATACGCAGTATTTT.

The CDR3 nucleotides are TGTGCCAGCAGTCCATCCGTGGGGGGGCAGCCCCAGCATTTT. Translated, it gives CASSPSVGGQPQHF. The rearrangement links TRBV27 to TRBJ1-5; D perhaps matches TRBD1 (5 bases). The CDR3 extends over 14 amino acids. V was shortened by 5 bases and J by 7 bases, with 15 bases between the two germline ends. Germline values: CDR1 MNHEY, CDR2 SMNVEV (reference sequence).

The chain employs TRBV2 and TRBJ2-7; 7 bases align to TRBD2. J lost 0 bases, V lost 6 bases, and 2 bases had no gene match. Germline V gene lookup returns CDR1 SNHLY and CDR2 FYNNEI. This CDR3 has 13 amino acids. The CDR3 DNA sequence: TGTGCCAGCAGGCGGACTAGCTCCTACGAGCAGTACTTC. The encoded protein is CASRRTSSYEQYF.

V gene TRBV7-9 combines with J gene TRBJ1-1; TRBD1 agrees at 8 bases. The CDR3 runs 13 residues. Unmatched junction bases numbered 6, after V lost 8 bases and J lost 4 bases. Germline CDR1 SEHNR, CDR2 FQNEAQ (reference sequence). The CDR3 region has the DNA TGTGCCAGCCACTCTCAGGGGGCCACTGAAGCTTTCTTT. Residues: CASHSQGATEAFF.

This chain joins TRBV11-3 and TRBJ1-1; D is unresolved. The CDR3 is 14 amino acids. Germline CDR1 is SGHNT and CDR2 is YENEEA. Trimming pared 1 base from V and 1 base from J, leaving 7 bases between. CDR3 residues: CASSLGGRNTEAFF. DNA for the CDR3: TGTGCCAGCAGCTTAGGTGGGAGGAACACTGAAGCTTTCTTT. Filled out from reference TRBV11-3 and TRBJ1-1, the complete variable domain reads EAGVVQSPRYKIIEKKQPVAFWCNPISGHNTLYWYLQNLGQGPELLIRYENEEAVDDSQLPKDRFSAERLKGVDSTLKIQPAELGDSAVYLCASSLGGRNTEAFFGQGTRLTVV.

V gene TRBV18 combines with J gene TRBJ2-7, with D possibly being TRBD1 (6 bases). V was pared by 4 bases and J by 2 bases, with 15 bases between. This CDR3 has 15 residues. Germline CDR1 reads KGHSH; CDR2 reads LQKENI. The CDR3 sequence is CASSREQGIAYEQYF. In nucleotides, the CDR3 is TGTGCCAGCTCACGCGAACAGGGTATAGCCTACGAGCAGTACTTC.

This clone was counted a single time. The genes are TRBV14 and TRBJ2-7, with D tentatively TRBD2 (5 bases). The CDR3 runs to 16 residues. Germline assignment: CDR1 SGHDN and CDR2 FVKESK. Trimming left V 1 base short and J 3 bases short, with 16 bases between. The DNA for the CDR3 is TGTGCCAGCAGCCAAGGTTTTGAGCGGAGATACTACGAGCAGTACTTC. This gives the protein CASSQGFERRYYEQYF. The variable domain in full, completed from reference TRBV14 and TRBJ2-7, reads EAGVTQFPSHSVIEKGQTVTLRCDPISGHDNLYWYRRVMGKEIKFLLHFVKESKQDESGMPNNRFLAERTGGTYSTLKVQPAELEDSGVYFCASSQGFERRYYEQYFGPGTRLTVT.

V and J are TRBV7-2 and TRBJ2-3, with a possible D match to TRBD2 (5 bases). V was clipped by 6 bases and J by 6 bases, with 22 bases between them. The length of the CDR3 is 16 residues. The germline CDR1 and CDR2 sequences are SGHTA and FQGNSA. The CDR3 is CASSLNKRPRLDTQYF. The CDR3 DNA follows: TGTGCCAGCAGTTTGAACAAGCGGCCCCGCCTGGATACGCAGTATTTT.

J is TRBJ1-5 and V is TRBV28, with D perhaps TRBD1 (6 bases). Between the trimmed V and J ends, which lost 2 bases and 4 bases, there was a span of 24 bases. CDR1 and CDR2 from the germline V gene are MDHEN and SYDVKM. This CDR3 contains 19 residues. The DNA of the CDR3 is TGTGCCAGCAGTTTAGTGTGGGGAACAGGGTCTTTGTCGAATCAGCCCCAGCATTTT. It yields the protein CASSLVWGTGSLSNQPQHF.

This clone was counted a single time. The V call is TRBV6-1, the J call TRBJ2-5, with 16 bases matching TRBD2. V shed 4 bases and J 7 bases; nucleotides not matched to a gene: 3. Germline CDR1 MNHNS, CDR2 SASEGT. The length of the CDR3 is 15 residues. The chain's CDR3 is CASSGGTSGGGTQYF. CDR3 DNA sequence: TGTGCCAGCAGTGGGGGGACTAGCGGGGGGGGGACCCAGTACTTC.

The V call is TRBV28, the J call TRBJ2-1, with TRBD1 identical over 7 bases. CDR1 is MDHEN and CDR2 is SYDVKM in the germline V gene. The CDR3 is 15 residues long. The ends lost 4 bases at V and 4 bases at J; junction bases unmatched: 7. The DNA of the CDR3 is TGTGCCAGCAGTTCGGGACAGCAATATTACAATGAGCAGTTCTTC. The encoded protein is CASSSGQQYYNEQFF.

The chain is built from TRBV7-9 and TRBJ1-5; weak D call: TRBD1 (5 bases). This CDR3 has 15 residues. Germline CDR1 and CDR2: SEHNR and FQNEAQ (reference sequence). Trimming shortened V by 3 bases and J by 2 bases, and 11 bases separated the two germline ends. CDR3 residues: CASSLTELGNQPQHF. In DNA, the CDR3 is TGTGCCAGCAGCTTGACAGAGCTCGGCAATCAGCCCCAGCATTTT.

The chain carries TRBV11-2 and TRBJ2-5; TRBD2 aligns across 8 bases. The CDR3 loop spans 16 amino acids. Germline V lookup: CDR1 SGHAT, CDR2 FQNNGV. Trimming took 5 bases from V and 1 from J; bases not matched to a gene: 9. The CDR3 DNA is TGTGCCAGCAGCCACCTCGGGGGGGGGATCCAAGAGACCCAGTACTTC. As protein: CASSHLGGGIQETQYF.

The chain's CDR3 is CASSEMGGRPSGANVLTF. The CDR3 DNA reads TGTGCCAGCAGTGAAATGGGGGGACGCCCCTCTGGGGCCAACGTCCTGACTTTC. The chain combines TRBV25-1 with TRBJ2-6; D might be TRBD2 (6 bases). Germline lookup yields CDR1 MGHDK and CDR2 SYGVNS. The V gene lost 2 bases and the J gene lost 0 bases, with 14 bases spanning the gap. This CDR3 spans 18 amino acids.

The V gene is TRBV27, the J gene TRBJ2-7, with D perhaps TRBD1 (6 bases). CDR1 is MNHEY and CDR2 is SMNVEV in the germline V gene (reference sequence). The CDR3 is made up of 13 amino acids. The V and J ends lost 3 bases and 5 bases respectively, with 11 bases between them. The chain's CDR3 is CASSLQGRHEQYF. DNA of the CDR3: TGTGCCAGCAGTTTGCAGGGGCGCCACGAGCAGTACTTC.